This T cell receptor (beta chain) was recovered during a study of blood T cell repertoires in COVID-19. V was cut by 0 bases and J by 6 bases, with 8 bases left in between. Germline CDR1 and CDR2: SGDLS and YYNGEE. The CDR3 is 13 residues long. A note on this clone: The sample contains more than one DNA sequence encoding this CDR3.

Sequencing was performed with immunoSEQ multiplex PCR; in TCRdb, only in-frame clones are kept and a portion is missing. The data show 200,000 to 300,000 clones, approximately 90% seen once. J is TRBJ2-3 and V is TRBV9; D is undetermined. This TCR was sampled from a middle-aged woman with acute COVID-19. Sequencing was done on a sample of PBMCs or T cells enriched from blood (not recorded which). CDR3 DNA: TGTGCCAGCAGCGTAGGAGGTGCCGATACGCAGTATTTT. Its protein is CASSVGGADTQYF.